The TCR beta chain under discussion was sequenced for a study of regulatory T cells in long-lasting Graves disease. This CDR3 contains 16 residues. CDR1 and CDR2 from the germline V gene are SGHRS and YFSETQ. The J segment lost 8 bases and the V segment lost 4 bases, leaving 13 bases of the junction unmatched. Library construction for TCR beta used iRepertoire HTBI primers and Arm-PCR of CDR3 regions. Original analysis: Analysis of the samples identified around 64 TRBV and more than eleven TRBJ segments. TCRdb independently ran MiXCR on the multiplex PCR reads; one entry per CDR3 protein. TCRdb, not the original authors, processed these V and J calls. The table lists about half a million distinct CDR3 sequences, approximately 12% of them singletons. Time point meaning: newly diagnosed GD, antithyroid drugs for less than 3 months. PBMC RNA was the source of the TCR library. One endocrinology department in Xi'an, China, was where patients came from.

As concerns this clonotype: What it recognizes is unknown.

Overall study findings and caveats: When disease was persistent, TRBV28, TRBJ1-2 and TRBJ2-5 were the favored segments. Persistent Graves' patients showed reduced TCR diversity versus newly diagnosed patients.

This sample also appeared in a second study, on T cells in Graves' hyperthyroidism and ophthalmopathy.

The source is a woman aged 25 to 39 with Graves disease. The chain couples TRBV5-1 to TRBJ2-1; 9 bases match TRBD1. Sequenced material: peripheral blood mononuclear cells (PBMCs), taken at new diagnosis, from a patient treated with antithyroid drugs. Here the CDR3 reads CASSPEQGARSDEQFF. In nucleotides, the CDR3 is TGCGCCAGCAGCCCAGAACAGGGGGCTAGGAGCGATGAGCAGTTCTTC.